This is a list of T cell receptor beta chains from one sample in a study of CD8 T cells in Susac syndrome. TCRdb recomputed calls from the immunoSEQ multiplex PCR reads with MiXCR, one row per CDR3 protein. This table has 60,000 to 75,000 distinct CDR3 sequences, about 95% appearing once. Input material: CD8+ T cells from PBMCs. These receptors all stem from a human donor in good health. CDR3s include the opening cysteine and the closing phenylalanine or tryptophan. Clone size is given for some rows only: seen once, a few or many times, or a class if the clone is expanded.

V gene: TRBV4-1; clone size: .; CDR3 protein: CASSQEKTGMVTQYF
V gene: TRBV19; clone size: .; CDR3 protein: CASSIGTNTEAFF
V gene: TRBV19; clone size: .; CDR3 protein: CASRPTGLTGELFF
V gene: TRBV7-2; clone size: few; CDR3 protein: CASSLRLSGPYGYTF
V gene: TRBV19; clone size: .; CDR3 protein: CASRAGNTEAFF
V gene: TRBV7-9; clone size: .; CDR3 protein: CASSGSEQNTGELFF
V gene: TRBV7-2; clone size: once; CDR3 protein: CASSLAPRAAGGTEAFF
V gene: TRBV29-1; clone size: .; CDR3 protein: CSVEGTGGVGYGYTF
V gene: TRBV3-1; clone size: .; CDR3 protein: CASSNREGAAGNTIYF
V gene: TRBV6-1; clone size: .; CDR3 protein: CASSDPQGASYEQYF
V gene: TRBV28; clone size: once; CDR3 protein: CASSLGLGDNSPLHF
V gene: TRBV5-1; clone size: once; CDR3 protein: CASSLEVGGLSGANVLTF
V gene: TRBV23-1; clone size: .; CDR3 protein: CASSQFSCGSSDGCTEAFF
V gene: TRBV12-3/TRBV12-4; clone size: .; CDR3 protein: CASSLNRQETQYF
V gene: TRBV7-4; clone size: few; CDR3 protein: CASSPAGEYF
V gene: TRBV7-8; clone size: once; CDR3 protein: CASSLYLRGNTGELFF
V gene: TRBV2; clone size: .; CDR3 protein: CASSGGTSGAFRGEQFF
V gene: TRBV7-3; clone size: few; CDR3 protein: CASSPLTSGGAETQYF
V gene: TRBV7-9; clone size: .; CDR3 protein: CASSLGGRGTDYGYTF
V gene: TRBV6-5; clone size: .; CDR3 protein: CASSYTSGNTIYF
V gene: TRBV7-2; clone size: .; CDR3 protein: CASSLKRASVSYGYTF
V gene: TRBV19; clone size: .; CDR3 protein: CASSRSGGLYNEQFF
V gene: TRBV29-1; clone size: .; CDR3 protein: CSAVDGYTF
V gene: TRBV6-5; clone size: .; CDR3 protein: CASSPSGDRGSGKLNSPLHF
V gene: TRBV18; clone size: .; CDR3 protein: CASSFMNTEAFF
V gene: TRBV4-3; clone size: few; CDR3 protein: CASSPDRGANNEQFF
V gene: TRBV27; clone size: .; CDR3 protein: CASSLSLQGSADTQYF
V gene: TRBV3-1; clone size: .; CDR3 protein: CASSQDRAGQETQYF
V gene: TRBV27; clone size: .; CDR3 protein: CASSPRGGVFGQPQHF
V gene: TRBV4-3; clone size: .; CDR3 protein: CASSTTRYSNQPQHF
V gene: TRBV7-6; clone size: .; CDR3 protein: CASSLGDRGRVEQYF
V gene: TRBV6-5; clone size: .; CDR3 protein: CASSYSGLGEQYF
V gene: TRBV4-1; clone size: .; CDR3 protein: CASSQFGQDDGGELFF
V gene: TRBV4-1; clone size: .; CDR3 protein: CASSETENTGELFF
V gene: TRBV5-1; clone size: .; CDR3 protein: CASSRQGAGADTEAFF
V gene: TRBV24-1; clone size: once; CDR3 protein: CATSDLKGGQPQHF
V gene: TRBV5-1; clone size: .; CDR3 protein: CASSLSAMNTEAFF
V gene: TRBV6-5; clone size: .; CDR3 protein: CASSSTSNRAPNEKLFF
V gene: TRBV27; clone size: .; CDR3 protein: CASRESGTSKNIQYF
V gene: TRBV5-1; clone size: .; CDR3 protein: CASSLLYSDTQYF
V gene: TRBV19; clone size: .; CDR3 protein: CASSIMHPSGANVLTF
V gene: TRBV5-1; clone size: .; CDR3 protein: CASSMGIGYTF
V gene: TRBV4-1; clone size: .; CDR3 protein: CASSHNTGLWDNEQFF
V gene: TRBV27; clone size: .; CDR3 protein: CASSLAGMFNQPQHF
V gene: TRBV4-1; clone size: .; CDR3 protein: CASSQDIRGNQPQHF
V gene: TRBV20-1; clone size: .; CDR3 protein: CSARRGAGGELFF
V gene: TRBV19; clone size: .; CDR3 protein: CASSISTKGVGGYTF
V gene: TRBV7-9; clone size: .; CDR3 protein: CSSSLGMGGNIQYF
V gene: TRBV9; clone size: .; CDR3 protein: CASSPTTGPAREQYF
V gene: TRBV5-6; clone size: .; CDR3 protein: CASRNSGGPDTQYF
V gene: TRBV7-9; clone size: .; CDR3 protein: CASSRPGIGTDTQYF
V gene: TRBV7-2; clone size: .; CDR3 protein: CASSNDWNQETQYF
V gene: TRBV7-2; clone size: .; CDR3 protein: CASSLGGAPIGYTF
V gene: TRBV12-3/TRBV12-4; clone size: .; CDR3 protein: CAIRPWTGEPDTQYF
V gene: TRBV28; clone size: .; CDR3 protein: CASSLAGALPTDTQYF
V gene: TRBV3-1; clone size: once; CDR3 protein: CASSPRRDSATNEKLFF
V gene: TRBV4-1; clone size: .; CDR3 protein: CASSKSPGRDSPLHF
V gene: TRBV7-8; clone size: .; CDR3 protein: CASSYPSGGADTQYF
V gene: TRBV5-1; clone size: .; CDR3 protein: CASRPPSNTEAFF
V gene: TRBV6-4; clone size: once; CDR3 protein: CASRDGNTQYF